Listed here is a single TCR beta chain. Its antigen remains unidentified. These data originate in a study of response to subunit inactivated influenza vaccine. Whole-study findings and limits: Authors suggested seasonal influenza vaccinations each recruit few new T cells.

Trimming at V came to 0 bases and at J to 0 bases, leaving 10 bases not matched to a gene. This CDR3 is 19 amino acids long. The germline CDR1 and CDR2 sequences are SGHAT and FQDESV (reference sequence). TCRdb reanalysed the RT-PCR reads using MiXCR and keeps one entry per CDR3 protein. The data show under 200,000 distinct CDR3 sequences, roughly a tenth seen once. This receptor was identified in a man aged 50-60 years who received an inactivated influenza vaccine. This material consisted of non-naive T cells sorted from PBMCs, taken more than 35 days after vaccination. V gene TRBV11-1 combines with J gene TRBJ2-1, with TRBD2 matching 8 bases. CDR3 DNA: TGTGCCAGCAGCTTAGCTCGGGGGGGACCTTTTAGCTCCTACAATGAGCAGTTCTTC. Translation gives CASSLARGGPFSSYNEQFF.